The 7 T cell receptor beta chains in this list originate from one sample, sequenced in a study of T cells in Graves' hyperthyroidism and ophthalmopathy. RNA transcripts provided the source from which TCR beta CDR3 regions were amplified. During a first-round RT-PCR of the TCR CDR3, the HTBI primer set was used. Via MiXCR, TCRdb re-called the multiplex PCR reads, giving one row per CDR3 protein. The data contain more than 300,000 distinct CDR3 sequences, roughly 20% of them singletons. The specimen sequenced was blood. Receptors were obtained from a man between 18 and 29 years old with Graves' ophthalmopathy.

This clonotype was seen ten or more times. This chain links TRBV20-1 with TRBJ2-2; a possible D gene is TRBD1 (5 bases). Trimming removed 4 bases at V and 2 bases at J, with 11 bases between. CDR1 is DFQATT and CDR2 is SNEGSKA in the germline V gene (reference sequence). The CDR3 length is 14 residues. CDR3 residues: CSATTTDNTGELFF. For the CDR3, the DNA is TGCAGTGCTACTACGACAGACAACACCGGGGAGCTGTTTTTT.

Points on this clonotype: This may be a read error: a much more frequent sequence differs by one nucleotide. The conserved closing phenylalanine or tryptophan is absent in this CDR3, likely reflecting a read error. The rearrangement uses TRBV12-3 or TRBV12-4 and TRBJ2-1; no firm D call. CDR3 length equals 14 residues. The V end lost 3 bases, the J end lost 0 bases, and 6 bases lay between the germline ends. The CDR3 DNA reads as TGTGCCAGCAGTTTGGTAAGCTCCTACAATGAGCAGTTCCTC. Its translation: CASSLVSSYNEQFL.

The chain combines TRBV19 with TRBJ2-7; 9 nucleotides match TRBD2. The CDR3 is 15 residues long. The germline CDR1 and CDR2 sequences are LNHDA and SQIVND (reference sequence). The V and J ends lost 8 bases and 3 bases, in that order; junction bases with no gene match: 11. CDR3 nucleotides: TGTGCCAGTGGACCGGGCGGGGGGGAGTACTACGAGCAGTACTTC. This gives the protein CASGPGGGEYYEQYF.

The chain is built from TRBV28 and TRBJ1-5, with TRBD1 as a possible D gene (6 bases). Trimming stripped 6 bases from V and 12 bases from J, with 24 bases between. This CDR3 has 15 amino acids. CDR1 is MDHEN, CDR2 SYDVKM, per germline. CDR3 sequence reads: CASSIQKDSVRFQHF. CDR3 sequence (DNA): TGTGCCAGCAGCATCCAAAAGGACAGCGTTAGATTCCAGCATTTT.

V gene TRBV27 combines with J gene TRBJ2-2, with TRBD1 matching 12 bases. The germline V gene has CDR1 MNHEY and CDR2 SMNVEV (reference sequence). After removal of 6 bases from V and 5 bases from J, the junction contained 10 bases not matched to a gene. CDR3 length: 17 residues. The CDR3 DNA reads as TGTGCCAGCAGACCCGGGACAGGGGGCGTACGTACCGGGGAGCTGTTTTTT. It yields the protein CASRPGTGGVRTGELFF.

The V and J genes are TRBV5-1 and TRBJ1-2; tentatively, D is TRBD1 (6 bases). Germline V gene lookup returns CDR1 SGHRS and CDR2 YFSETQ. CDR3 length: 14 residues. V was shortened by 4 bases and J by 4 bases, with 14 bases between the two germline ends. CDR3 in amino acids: CASSQTGSSYGYTF. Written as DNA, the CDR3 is TGCGCCAGCAGCCAGACAGGCAGCTCCTATGGCTACACCTTC.

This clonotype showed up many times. In DNA form, the CDR3 reads TGTGCCAGCAGCAAATTTGACCGCGTTGCTGTCGACGAGCAGTACTTC. Translation: CASSKFDRVAVDEQYF. The chain combines TRBV7-4 with TRBJ2-7; D is uncertain. The V gene's germline CDR1 is SGHVT and CDR2 SQSDAQ. Trimming took off 5 bases at V and 5 bases at J, with 22 bases between the two ends. CDR3 length: 16 residues.